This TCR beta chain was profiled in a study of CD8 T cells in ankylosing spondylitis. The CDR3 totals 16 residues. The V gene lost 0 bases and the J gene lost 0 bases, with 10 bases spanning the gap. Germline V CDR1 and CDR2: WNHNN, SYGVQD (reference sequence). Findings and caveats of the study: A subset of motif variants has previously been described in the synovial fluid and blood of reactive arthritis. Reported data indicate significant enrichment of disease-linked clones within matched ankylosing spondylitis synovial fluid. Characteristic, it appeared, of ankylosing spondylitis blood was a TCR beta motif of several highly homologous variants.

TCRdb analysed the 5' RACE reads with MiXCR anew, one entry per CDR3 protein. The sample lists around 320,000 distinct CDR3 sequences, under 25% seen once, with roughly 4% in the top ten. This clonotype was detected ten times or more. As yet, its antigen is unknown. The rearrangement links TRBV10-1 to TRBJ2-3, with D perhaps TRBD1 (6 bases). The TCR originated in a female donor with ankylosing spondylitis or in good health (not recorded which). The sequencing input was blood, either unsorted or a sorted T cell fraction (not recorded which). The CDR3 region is CASSESWTVSTDTQYF. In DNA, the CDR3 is TGCGCCAGCAGTGAGTCGTGGACAGTTAGCACAGATACGCAGTATTTT.